This is a list of T cell receptor beta chains from one sample in a study of Ad26.COV2.S vaccination and SARS-CoV-2 variants. Sequenced by immunoSEQ multiplex PCR; TCRdb stores in-frame clones only, minus some. The data show about 390,000 clones, about nine tenths seen once. Sequencing used peripheral blood, obtained in a trial of Ad26.COV2.S vaccine versus placebo. The receptor set was obtained from a person aged 18-60 years who received the Ad26.COV2.S COVID-19 vaccine or a placebo. The CDR3 runs from the conserved cysteine through the conserved F or W. Each record gives: J gene, clone size, V gene, D gene, CDR3 DNA, CDR3 protein. D genes are given only for firm matches. Clone size is given for some rows only: seen once, a few or many times, or a class if the clone is expanded.

j_call: TRBJ1-2
clone_size: NA
v_call: TRBV28
d_call: TRBD1
cdr3_nt: TGTGCCAGCAGTTTAGACAGGGACTATGGCTACACCTTC
cdr3_aa: CASSLDRDYGYTF

j_call: TRBJ1-2
clone_size: once
v_call: TRBV7-9
d_call: TRBD1
cdr3_nt: TGTGCCAGCAGCTTAGGAGGGACAGGAGCATACTATGGCTACACCTTC
cdr3_aa: CASSLGGTGAYYGYTF

j_call: TRBJ1-5
clone_size: NA
v_call: TRBV7-9
d_call: NA
cdr3_nt: TGTGCCAGCAGCTTTGGAGGTAATCAGCCCCAGCATTTT
cdr3_aa: CASSFGGNQPQHF

j_call: TRBJ2-7
clone_size: NA
v_call: TRBV10-3
d_call: NA
cdr3_nt: TGTGCCATCAGTGAGATCACCCGTGGGCCCTACGAGCAGTACTTC
cdr3_aa: CAISEITRGPYEQYF

j_call: TRBJ1-4
clone_size: NA
v_call: TRBV5-8
d_call: TRBD1
cdr3_nt: TGTGCCAGCAGCCGGGGACAGGGGGCGCCTAATGAAAAACTGTTTTTT
cdr3_aa: CASSRGQGAPNEKLFF

j_call: TRBJ1-6
clone_size: NA
v_call: TRBV7-2
d_call: NA
cdr3_nt: TGTGCCAGCAGTTTGAATCTTATAAGTAACTCACCCCTCCACTTT
cdr3_aa: CASSLNLISNSPLHF

j_call: TRBJ2-2
clone_size: NA
v_call: TRBV5-1
d_call: NA
cdr3_nt: TGCGCCAGCAGCTTGTCCGGGCAAGACACCGGGGAGCTGTTTTTT
cdr3_aa: CASSLSGQDTGELFF

j_call: TRBJ1-2
clone_size: NA
v_call: TRBV5-4
d_call: NA
cdr3_nt: TGTGCCAGCAGCTTGGATCCGGGAAACTATGGCTACACCTTC
cdr3_aa: CASSLDPGNYGYTF

j_call: TRBJ2-7
clone_size: NA
v_call: TRBV6-5
d_call: TRBD1
cdr3_nt: TGTGCCAGCAGTCCCTACAGGGGCTCCTACGAGCAGTACTTC
cdr3_aa: CASSPYRGSYEQYF

j_call: TRBJ1-6
clone_size: NA
v_call: TRBV10-2
d_call: NA
cdr3_nt: TGCGCCAGCGCCCGGGACCGGTATAATTCACCCCTCCACTTT
cdr3_aa: CASARDRYNSPLHF

j_call: TRBJ2-5
clone_size: NA
v_call: TRBV5-5
d_call: NA
cdr3_nt: TGTGCCAGCAGCTTGGTTCCGGGGGCAGAGACCCAGTACTTC
cdr3_aa: CASSLVPGAETQYF

j_call: TRBJ2-2
clone_size: NA
v_call: TRBV9
d_call: TRBD1
cdr3_nt: TGTGCCAGCAGCGTAACAGGGGTTACCGGGGAGCTGTTTTTT
cdr3_aa: CASSVTGVTGELFF

j_call: TRBJ2-1
clone_size: NA
v_call: TRBV18
d_call: TRBD2
cdr3_nt: TGTGCCAGCTCACCTTCGGAGCTAGCGGGGGTGGATGAGCAGTTCTTC
cdr3_aa: CASSPSELAGVDEQFF

j_call: TRBJ1-1
clone_size: NA
v_call: TRBV5-6
d_call: NA
cdr3_nt: TGTGCCAGCAGCTTGTTAGGGCGGGCTGAAGCTTTCTTT
cdr3_aa: CASSLLGRAEAFF

j_call: TRBJ1-1
clone_size: NA
v_call: TRBV5-1
d_call: NA
cdr3_nt: TGCGCCAGCAGCTTGGCAGGGTTCACTGAAGCTTTCTTT
cdr3_aa: CASSLAGFTEAFF

j_call: TRBJ1-1
clone_size: NA
v_call: TRBV5-4
d_call: NA
cdr3_nt: TGTGCCAGCAGCTCCAAACCCCAGGGTTTGAACACTGAAGCTTTCTTT
cdr3_aa: CASSSKPQGLNTEAFF

j_call: TRBJ1-5
clone_size: NA
v_call: TRBV19
d_call: TRBD1
cdr3_nt: TGTGCCAGTAGTAACGCGAACAGGGGGCCGGGGAATCAGCCCCAGCATTTT
cdr3_aa: CASSNANRGPGNQPQHF

j_call: TRBJ2-4
clone_size: NA
v_call: TRBV6-2/TRBV6-3
d_call: TRBD2
cdr3_nt: TGTGCCAGCAGCCTTAGCGGGGGTGGAAACATTCAGTACTTC
cdr3_aa: CASSLSGGGNIQYF

j_call: TRBJ2-7
clone_size: NA
v_call: TRBV7-9
d_call: TRBD1
cdr3_nt: TGTGCCAGCAGTCGATCCGGGACAGGGAAGTACGAGCAGTACTTC
cdr3_aa: CASSRSGTGKYEQYF

j_call: TRBJ2-3
clone_size: NA
v_call: TRBV13
d_call: NA
cdr3_nt: TGTGCCAGCAGCCAACACCTAGAGCCGGATACGCAGTATTTT
cdr3_aa: CASSQHLEPDTQYF

j_call: TRBJ2-5
clone_size: NA
v_call: TRBV30
d_call: NA
cdr3_nt: TGTGCCTGGAGTGAGGGGGGGGAGACCCAGTACTTC
cdr3_aa: CAWSEGGETQYF

j_call: TRBJ1-1
clone_size: NA
v_call: TRBV6-1
d_call: NA
cdr3_nt: TGTGCCATAGTCTCCCTCGCTTTGAACACTGAAGCTTTCTTT
cdr3_aa: CAIVSLALNTEAFF

j_call: TRBJ2-7
clone_size: once
v_call: TRBV6-5
d_call: TRBD1
cdr3_nt: TGTGCCAGCAGGGACAGGGGTGAGGGGTACGAGCAGTACTTC
cdr3_aa: CASRDRGEGYEQYF

j_call: TRBJ1-1
clone_size: NA
v_call: TRBV2
d_call: NA
cdr3_nt: TGTGCCAGCACAGGTGCTATTCCTGAAGCTTTCTTT
cdr3_aa: CASTGAIPEAFF

j_call: TRBJ1-1
clone_size: NA
v_call: TRBV7-9
d_call: NA
cdr3_nt: TGTGCCAGCAGCTCTCCCCCCCGCTTCTATGAAGCTTTCTTT
cdr3_aa: CASSSPPRFYEAFF

j_call: TRBJ1-2
clone_size: NA
v_call: TRBV5-6
d_call: NA
cdr3_nt: TGTGCCAGCAGCTTGAGGGCAGACTATGGCTACACCTTC
cdr3_aa: CASSLRADYGYTF

j_call: TRBJ1-1
clone_size: few
v_call: TRBV6-5
d_call: NA
cdr3_nt: TGTGCCAGCAGTTACTCTGAAGGGACTGAAGCTTTCTTT
cdr3_aa: CASSYSEGTEAFF

j_call: TRBJ1-4
clone_size: NA
v_call: TRBV7-9
d_call: NA
cdr3_nt: TGTGCCAGCAGCTTTGACAGGCAATATGAAAAACTGTTTTTT
cdr3_aa: CASSFDRQYEKLFF

j_call: TRBJ2-7
clone_size: NA
v_call: TRBV19
d_call: NA
cdr3_nt: TGTGCCAGTAGTATAGGTCTTCGGGGGGCCAGCTCCTACGAGCAGTACTTC
cdr3_aa: CASSIGLRGASSYEQYF

j_call: TRBJ2-2
clone_size: NA
v_call: TRBV4-3
d_call: TRBD1
cdr3_nt: TGCGCCAGCAGCCGTTACCTGGGAACAGGGGGAACCGGGGAGCTGTTTTTT
cdr3_aa: CASSRYLGTGGTGELFF

j_call: TRBJ1-1
clone_size: NA
v_call: TRBV18
d_call: NA
cdr3_nt: TGTGCCAGCTCACCAAGACAGGTGAACACTGAAGCTTTCTTT
cdr3_aa: CASSPRQVNTEAFF

j_call: TRBJ2-7
clone_size: NA
v_call: TRBV19
d_call: NA
cdr3_nt: TGTGCCAGTAGTATCTCGGCGGGAAACTACGAGCAGTACTTC
cdr3_aa: CASSISAGNYEQYF

j_call: TRBJ2-7
clone_size: NA
v_call: TRBV5-4
d_call: TRBD1
cdr3_nt: TGTGCCAGCAGCTTAGACAGGGGGTCCTACGAGCAGTACTTC
cdr3_aa: CASSLDRGSYEQYF

j_call: TRBJ1-3
clone_size: NA
v_call: TRBV10-2
d_call: NA
cdr3_nt: TGCGCCAGCAGGGGCAGCGACTCTGGAAACACCATATATTTT
cdr3_aa: CASRGSDSGNTIYF

j_call: TRBJ2-1
clone_size: NA
v_call: TRBV4-3
d_call: NA
cdr3_nt: TGCGCCAGCAGCCAAGGCAAACTGGGGGTCTACAATGAGCAGTTCTTC
cdr3_aa: CASSQGKLGVYNEQFF

j_call: TRBJ2-2
clone_size: NA
v_call: TRBV4-1
d_call: NA
cdr3_nt: TGCGCCAGCGCTTGGGGCGGGGAGCTGTTTTTT
cdr3_aa: CASAWGGELFF

j_call: TRBJ1-2
clone_size: NA
v_call: TRBV27
d_call: TRBD1
cdr3_nt: TGTGCCAGCAGTGTCGACAGGGTGGGCGGCTACACCTTC
cdr3_aa: CASSVDRVGGYTF

j_call: TRBJ1-6
clone_size: NA
v_call: TRBV5-4
d_call: TRBD1
cdr3_nt: TGTGCCAGCAGCTCGGGACAGTATAATTCACCCCTCCACTTT
cdr3_aa: CASSSGQYNSPLHF

j_call: TRBJ1-2
clone_size: NA
v_call: TRBV5-1
d_call: NA
cdr3_nt: TGCGCCAGCAGCTTGGGGGGCGGCTACACCTTC
cdr3_aa: CASSLGGGYTF

j_call: TRBJ1-1
clone_size: NA
v_call: TRBV3-1/TRBV3-2
d_call: NA
cdr3_nt: TGTGCCAGCAGCCAAAGGACAGTAAACACTGAAGCTTTCTTT
cdr3_aa: CASSQRTVNTEAFF

j_call: TRBJ2-2
clone_size: NA
v_call: TRBV5-1
d_call: NA
cdr3_nt: TGCGCCAGCAGCTTGTCAGGGGCGGAATCCGGGGAGCTGTTTTTT
cdr3_aa: CASSLSGAESGELFF

j_call: TRBJ2-7
clone_size: NA
v_call: TRBV11-2
d_call: TRBD1
cdr3_nt: TGTGCCAGCAGCTTATCAGGGGGCCACGAGCAGTACTTC
cdr3_aa: CASSLSGGHEQYF

j_call: TRBJ1-4
clone_size: NA
v_call: TRBV20-1
d_call: NA
cdr3_nt: TGCAGTGCGTACGAATTTGAAAAACTGTTTTTT
cdr3_aa: CSAYEFEKLFF

j_call: TRBJ2-2
clone_size: NA
v_call: TRBV7-8
d_call: TRBD1
cdr3_nt: TGTGCCAGCAGCCCGACCCACCACGATCGGACAGGGTGGGGGGAGCTGTTTTTT
cdr3_aa: CASSPTHHDRTGWGELFF

j_call: TRBJ2-5
clone_size: NA
v_call: TRBV6-2/TRBV6-3
d_call: NA
cdr3_nt: TGTGCCAGCAGTTATTCCCCGGAGGGGGAGACCCAGTACTTC
cdr3_aa: CASSYSPEGETQYF